A selection of T cell receptor beta chains follows, all from one sample in a study of blood T cell repertoires in COVID-19. TCRdb's table, derived via immunoSEQ multiplex PCR, lists solely in-frame clones and lacks some. The table has around 280,000 clones, just under 85% seen once. The sequenced sample was peripheral blood. The source is a woman between 45 and 65 years old with active or convalescent COVID-19. Each CDR3 is given with its conserved first and last residue. Each record gives: CDR3 protein, CDR3 DNA, D gene, J gene, V gene, clone size. D genes are given only for firm matches. Some rows have no size entry. The others give once, few or many, or a class for an expanded clone.

CASSFRGLAGGNEQFF	TGTGCCAGCAGCTTCCGGGGACTAGCGGGAGGGAATGAGCAGTTCTTC	TRBD2	TRBJ2-1	TRBV7-9	-
CASSLGTVGDTQYF	TGTGCCAGCAGCTTGGGGACAGTAGGGGATACGCAGTATTTT	TRBD1	TRBJ2-3	TRBV13	-
CASRSTGLSGAFF	TGTGCCAGCAGATCGACAGGGTTGTCAGGAGCTTTCTTT	TRBD1	TRBJ1-1	TRBV25-1	-
CSVEDNREDGYTF	TGCAGCGTTGAAGATAACAGGGAAGATGGCTACACCTTC	-	TRBJ1-2	TRBV29-1	few
CASSPRGSNEKLFF	TGTGCCAGCTCACCAAGGGGGTCTAATGAAAAACTGTTTTTT	-	TRBJ1-4	TRBV18	-
CASRITGFRQGGGNEQFF	TGTGCCAGCAGAATTACAGGTTTTAGACAGGGAGGAGGCAATGAGCAGTTCTTC	-	TRBJ2-1	TRBV28	few
CASSTGQGNNQPQHF	TGTGCCAGTAGTACGGGACAGGGGAATAATCAGCCCCAGCATTTT	TRBD1	TRBJ1-5	TRBV19	-
CASRGGADQNEQFF	TGTGCCAGCAGAGGGGGCGCGGATCAGAATGAGCAGTTCTTC	TRBD1	TRBJ2-1	TRBV28	-
CASSRGQGARFDTQYF	TGCGCCAGCAGCAGAGGACAGGGGGCTCGTTTTGATACGCAGTATTTT	TRBD1	TRBJ2-3	TRBV5-1	-
CASSSRGPDTQYF	TGTGCCAGCAGTAGCAGGGGCCCAGATACGCAGTATTTT	-	TRBJ2-3	TRBV7-9	-
CASSLLQAHYEQYF	TGTGCCAGCAGTTTGCTACAGGCGCACTACGAGCAGTACTTC	-	TRBJ2-7	TRBV28	-
CASSQDRDQPQHF	TGTGCCAGCAGCCAAGATCGGGATCAGCCCCAGCATTTT	-	TRBJ1-5	TRBV14	-
CASSLWGPYEQYF	TGCGCCAGCAGCCTATGGGGCCCATACGAGCAGTACTTC	-	TRBJ2-7	TRBV5-1	many
CSVLEEGAF	TGCAGCGTTCTGGAGGAGGGAGCGTTC	-	TRBJ2-7	TRBV29-1	once
CASGRTGGNNEQFF	TGTGCCAGCGGTAGAACAGGGGGAAACAATGAGCAGTTCTTC	TRBD1	TRBJ2-1	TRBV6-5	-
CASSLASVTEAFF	TGTGCCAGCAGCTTAGCATCTGTCACTGAAGCTTTCTTT	-	TRBJ1-1	TRBV7-9	few
CASLPRDRANYEQYF	TGTGCCAGCTTGCCCCGGGACAGGGCCAACTACGAGCAGTACTTC	TRBD1	TRBJ2-7	TRBV28	-
CASSFDRDSPLHF	TGTGCCAGTAGTTTTGACAGGGATTCACCCCTCCACTTT	TRBD1	TRBJ1-6	TRBV19	-
CAGGTKGPQHF	TGTGCCGGAGGGACGAAGGGGCCCCAGCATTTT	-	TRBJ1-5	TRBV10-3	-
CASSNAVSYNEQFF	TGCGCCAGCAGTAACGCAGTCTCCTACAATGAGCAGTTCTTC	-	TRBJ2-1	TRBV10-1	-
CASSLASSQETQYF	TGCGCCAGCAGCCTGGCTAGCAGCCAAGAGACCCAGTACTTC	-	TRBJ2-5	TRBV5-1	-
CASSLSTGWTNTEAFF	TGCGCCAGCAGCTTGTCAACAGGTTGGACGAACACTGAAGCTTTCTTT	-	TRBJ1-1	TRBV5-1	-
CASSTEGGSGEKLFF	TGTGCCAGCAGTACAGAGGGGGGGAGCGGTGAAAAACTGTTTTTT	-	TRBJ1-4	TRBV28	-
CAISESGRGSNQPQHF	TGTGCCATCAGTGAGTCCGGACGGGGGAGCAATCAGCCCCAGCATTTT	-	TRBJ1-5	TRBV10-3	-
CSARASGSRTDTQYF	TGCAGCGCTCGGGCTAGCGGGAGTAGAACAGATACGCAGTATTTT	TRBD2	TRBJ2-3	TRBV29-1	-
CASSLFHYEQYF	TGTGCCAGCAGCCTATTCCACTACGAGCAGTACTTC	-	TRBJ2-7	TRBV5-6	-
CASSFSDRADRAYEQYF	TGTGCCAGCAGTTTCTCGGACAGGGCAGATCGGGCCTACGAGCAGTACTTC	TRBD1	TRBJ2-7	TRBV27	-
CATSIEYSNQPQHF	TGTGCCACCTCGATAGAATATAGCAATCAGCCCCAGCATTTT	-	TRBJ1-5	TRBV15	-
CASSQPGAPRRYGYTF	TGTGCCAGCAGCCAACCAGGGGCGCCAAGGCGCTATGGCTACACCTTC	-	TRBJ1-2	TRBV3-1/TRBV3-2	-
CASSGDNKSNQPQHF	TGTGCCAGCAGTGGGGACAATAAGAGCAATCAGCCCCAGCATTTT	-	TRBJ1-5	TRBV25-1	-
CASRLAGSSNQPQHF	TGTGCCAGCAGACTTGCCGGGAGCTCCAATCAGCCCCAGCATTTT	-	TRBJ1-5	TRBV6-5	few
CASSLTENTEAFF	TGTGCCAGCAGTTTAACAGAGAACACTGAAGCTTTCTTT	-	TRBJ1-1	TRBV6-2/TRBV6-3	few
CASSVSGSNEKLFF	TGTGCCAGCAGCGTATCGGGTTCTAATGAAAAACTGTTTTTT	-	TRBJ1-4	TRBV9	-
CASSSDRGREKLFF	TGTGCCAGCAGCTCCGACAGGGGGCGAGAAAAACTGTTTTTT	TRBD1	TRBJ1-4	TRBV11-2	-
CASSPGTGFDTEAFF	TGTGCCAGCAGCCCCGGGACAGGGTTCGACACTGAAGCTTTCTTT	TRBD1	TRBJ1-1	TRBV5-4	-
CASSFSRAQGKMNTEAFF	TGTGCCAGCAGCTTTTCCCGCGCCCAGGGGAAGATGAACACTGAAGCTTTCTTT	-	TRBJ1-1	TRBV11-2	-
CASRRQGNTEAFF	TGCGCCAGTCGCCGACAGGGGAACACTGAAGCTTTCTTT	TRBD1	TRBJ1-1	TRBV5-1	-